Each of the 23 T cell receptor beta chains below was sequenced from the same sample in a study of CD8+CD57+ T cells in acquired aplastic anemia. Profiling that covered TCR beta VDJ and CDR3 relied on genomic DNA as its template. TCRdb re-derived calls from the reads in MiXCR, one entry per CDR3 protein. Altogether under 350,000 distinct CDR3 sequences are present, roughly half being singletons, with the ten largest covering approximately 8.2%. The sequenced sample was sorted CD4+, CD8+, or CD8+CD57+ T cells (not recorded which) from PBMCs. The receptors come from a human donor with severe aplastic anemia or a healthy control (not recorded which).

The rearrangement links TRBV2 to TRBJ1-1; a possible D gene is TRBD1 (6 bases). Germline loops: CDR1 SNHLY, CDR2 FYNNEI. Trimming took off 5 bases at V and 4 bases at J, with 17 bases between the two ends. The CDR3 runs 15 residues. The DNA of the CDR3 is TGTGCCAGCAGTCCCCGGACAGTAAGGGGCACTGAAGCTTTCTTT. As protein: CASSPRTVRGTEAFF.

The gene calls are TRBV9 and TRBJ2-1, with D tentatively TRBD2 (5 bases). The CDR3 has 12 residues. CDR1 SGDLS and CDR2 YYNGEE come from the germline V gene. The ends were cut back, 7 bases at V and 7 bases at J, with 12 bases in the middle. The CDR3 here is CASAGLANEQFF. CDR3 DNA: TGTGCCAGCGCTGGGCTAGCAAATGAGCAGTTCTTC.

The chain has TRBV7-2 and TRBJ2-2; maybe TRBD2 (6 bases). The CDR3 has 15 residues. Germline loops: CDR1 SGHTA, CDR2 FQGNSA. Trimming cost V 5 bases and J 1 base, with 11 bases left between them. The CDR3 is CASSLGRGNTGELFF. The CDR3 DNA follows: TGTGCCAGCAGCCTTGGGCGGGGGAACACCGGGGAGCTGTTTTTT. The full variable domain, its missing parts supplied by reference TRBV7-2 and TRBJ2-2, is GAGVSQSPSNKVTEKGKDVELRCDPISGHTALYWYRQSLGQGLEFLIYFQGNSAPDKSGLPSDRFSAERTGGSVSTLTIQRTQQEDSAVYLCASSLGRGNTGELFFGEGSRLTVL.

This clonotype turned up a few times. This rearrangement joins TRBV7-2 to TRBJ2-5; 13 positions match TRBD2. The germline gives CDR1 SGHTA, CDR2 FQGNSA. J gave up 6 bases and V 1 base, and 8 bases lay outside the gene matches. This CDR3 region has 17 residues. CDR3 residues: CASSLGRRLAGGQTQYF. The CDR3 DNA reads as TGTGCCAGCAGCTTAGGTCGTCGACTAGCGGGGGGTCAGACCCAGTACTTC.

The CDR3 sequence is CASSLASGGVSNEQFF. The CDR3 region has the DNA TGTGCCAGCAGCTTAGCTTCGGGGGGCGTCTCCAATGAGCAGTTCTTC. The gene calls are TRBV7-8 and TRBJ2-1; D possibly corresponds to TRBD2 (7 bases). This CDR3 region has 16 residues. CDR1 SGHVS and CDR2 FQNEAQ come from the germline V gene. With 0 bases removed from V and 6 bases from J, the gap between germline ends came to 15 bases.

The chain has TRBV5-1 and TRBJ1-1; D is ambiguous. Trimming removed 0 bases from V and 2 bases from J, with 11 bases in between. CDR1 and CDR2 (germline): SGHRS, YFSETQ. The CDR3 contains 15 residues. The DNA for the CDR3 is TGCGCCAGCAGCTTGGCCGGGCAGAGAAACACTGAAGCTTTCTTT. Amino acid sequence: CASSLAGQRNTEAFF. Drawing the rest from reference TRBV5-1 and TRBJ1-1, the complete variable domain is KAGVTQTPRYLIKTRGQQVTLSCSPISGHRSVSWYQQTPGQGLQFLFEYFSETQRNKGNFPGRFSGRQFSNSRSEMNVSTLELGDSALYLCASSLAGQRNTEAFFGQGTRLTVV.

This clonotype was picked up many times. The chain uses TRBV12-3 or TRBV12-4 and TRBJ1-5; 7 bases align to TRBD1. Trimming cost V 5 bases and J 1 base; bases outside gene matches: 8. This CDR3 contains 16 residues. The CDR3 is CASSHSGGRSNQPQHF. The CDR3 DNA is TGTGCCAGCAGTCACTCAGGGGGTAGGAGCAATCAGCCCCAGCATTTT.

This chain uses TRBV24-1 with TRBJ2-3; D might be TRBD1 (6 bases). This CDR3 contains 12 residues. CDR1 is KGHDR, CDR2 SFDVKD, per germline. V was pared by 7 bases and J by 8 bases, with 12 bases between. The chain's CDR3 is CATSRQDSTQYF. Written as DNA, the CDR3 is TGTGCCACCAGCAGACAGGACTCTACGCAGTATTTT.

The gene calls are TRBV20-1 and TRBJ1-2, with D possibly TRBD1 on 5 matching bases. The germline V gene has CDR1 DFQATT and CDR2 SNEGSKA (reference sequence). The CDR3 sequence is 13 residues long. V was clipped by 3 bases and J by 4 bases, with 12 bases between them. The CDR3 region is CSASSPGSYGYTF. The CDR3 DNA reads TGCAGTGCTAGTAGCCCAGGGTCCTATGGCTACACCTTC.

This clonotype was seen a handful of times. The rearrangement links TRBV9 to TRBJ2-7; perhaps TRBD1 as D (6 bases). The CDR3 spans 11 residues. V shed 3 bases and J shed 8 bases, with 9 bases lying between them. The germline V gene encodes CDR1 SGDLS and CDR2 YYNGEE. The CDR3 bases are TGTGCCAGCAGCGATAGGGGGAAGCAGTACTTC. Translating gives CASSDRGKQYF.

V gene TRBV11-2 combines with J gene TRBJ1-1; TRBD1 agrees at 8 bases. CDR3 size: 14 residues. J lost 6 bases, V lost 6 bases, and 9 bases had no gene match. CDR1 and CDR2 (germline): SGHAT, FQNNGV. The CDR3 loop is CASRANRGWAEAFF. For the CDR3, the DNA is TGTGCCAGCAGGGCTAACAGGGGGTGGGCTGAAGCTTTCTTT.

The V and J genes are TRBV7-8 and TRBJ2-1; TRBD2 matches at 16 bases. This CDR3 region has 18 residues. Germline CDR1 is SGHVS and CDR2 is FQNEAQ. Trimming took 3 bases from V and 7 from J; bases not matched to a gene: 9. CDR3: CASSLGLAGGPYWNEQFF. DNA of the CDR3: TGTGCCAGCAGCTTGGGACTAGCGGGGGGGCCCTATTGGAATGAGCAGTTCTTC.

As to this clonotype: A much larger clone lies one base from this, so it may be a read error. For the CDR3, the DNA is TGTGCCACCAGTCCCGGCTCTATGTACAATGAGCAGTTCTTC. Its translation is CATSPGSMYNEQFF. This sequence joins TRBV24-1 and TRBJ2-1; D ambiguous. V gave up 6 bases and J gave up 4 bases, with 12 bases separating them. Germline CDR1 is KGHDR and CDR2 is SFDVKD. The CDR3 has 14 amino acids.

The CDR3 loop reads CSAKAPNTEAFF. CDR3 coding DNA: TGCAGTGCTAAAGCCCCGAACACTGAAGCTTTCTTT. The genes are TRBV20-1 and TRBJ1-1; D is unresolved. Germline V gene data show CDR1 as DFQATT and CDR2 as SNEGSKA (reference sequence). The CDR3 is made up of 12 amino acids. The germline V and J ends were trimmed by 4 bases and 1 base, with 7 bases remaining between them.

This clonotype was seen at least ten times. CDR3 nucleotides: TGTGCCAGCAGTTACTCTGGACAGGGCCCGCAGTACTTC. Translating gives CASSYSGQGPQYF. This chain links TRBV6-5 with TRBJ2-7; TRBD1 aligns across 8 bases. The J segment lost 9 bases and the V segment lost 0 bases, leaving 4 bases of the junction unmatched. The CDR3 consists of 13 residues. Looked up from germline, CDR1 is MNHEY and CDR2 is SVGAGI.

This clonotype has at least ten counts. The chain joins TRBV20-1 to TRBJ1-3; possibly TRBD1 for D (5 bases). The CDR3 spans 12 residues. V dropped 6 bases and J dropped 4 bases, with 10 bases sitting between them. Germline V lookup: CDR1 DFQATT, CDR2 SNEGSKA (reference sequence). The CDR3 protein is CSAAQGGNTIYF. Written as DNA, the CDR3 is TGCAGTGCGGCGCAGGGAGGAAACACCATATATTTT.

J is TRBJ1-2 and V is TRBV19, with TRBD1 matching 10 bases. Germline trimming cut 6 bases from V and 4 bases from J; bases unmatched to any gene: 11. Germline V gives CDR1 LNHDA, CDR2 SQIVND (reference sequence). The CDR3 consists of 16 residues. CDR3 in amino acids: CASSANTGTGVYGYTF. CDR3 sequence (DNA): TGTGCCAGTAGCGCAAATACCGGGACAGGGGTCTATGGCTACACCTTC.

The chain has TRBV7-9 and TRBJ1-4, with TRBD1 matching 9 bases. CDR3 length: 19 residues. After removal of 2 bases from V and 1 base from J, the junction contained 11 bases not matched to a gene. In germline, CDR1 is SEHNR, CDR2 FQNEAQ (reference sequence). This chain's CDR3 is CASSLPTGGAGGTNEKLFF. CDR3 DNA: TGTGCCAGCAGCTTACCTACAGGGGGCGCAGGTGGAACTAATGAAAAACTGTTTTTT. The full variable domain, rest sourced from reference TRBV7-9 and TRBJ1-4, is DTGVSQNPRHKITKRGQNVTFRCDPISEHNRLYWYRQTLGQGPEFLTYFQNEAQLEKSRLLSDRFSAERPKGSFSTLEIQRTEQGDSAMYLCASSLPTGGAGGTNEKLFFGSGTQLSVL.

The rearrangement links TRBV20-1 to TRBJ2-1, with 12 bases that match TRBD2. CDR1 is DFQATT, CDR2 SNEGSKA, per germline (reference sequence). This CDR3 contains 15 residues. V shed 1 base, J shed 5 bases, and the junction held 3 bases outside the gene matches. In nucleotides, the CDR3 is TGCAGTGCTAGAGTACTAGCGGGGGGCGACAATGAGCAGTTCTTC. Its translation is CSARVLAGGDNEQFF.

This clonotype came up once. The genes are TRBV2 and TRBJ1-1, with D perhaps matching TRBD1 (5 bases). The CDR3 contains 16 residues. The germline gives CDR1 SNHLY, CDR2 FYNNEI. The V and J ends lost 0 bases and 4 bases respectively, with 15 bases between them. The CDR3 region is CASSEAPRGAGTEAFF. CDR3 nucleotide sequence: TGTGCCAGCAGTGAAGCGCCGAGGGGCGCCGGCACTGAAGCTTTCTTT. The full variable domain, completed using reference TRBV2 and TRBJ1-1, is EPEVTQTPSHQVTQMGQEVILRCVPISNHLYFYWYRQILGQKVEFLVSFYNNEISEKSEIFDDQFSVERPDGSNFTLKIRSTKLEDSAMYFCASSEAPRGAGTEAFFGQGTRLTVV.

This clonotype was seen many times. The chain carries TRBV15 and TRBJ2-1; D possibly matches TRBD1 or TRBD2 (5 bases each). The CDR3 runs 14 residues. Looked up from germline, CDR1 is LNHNV and CDR2 is YYDKDF (reference sequence). V lost 9 bases to trimming and J lost 6 bases, with 18 bases between them. The CDR3 protein is CATKMDVGTNEQFF. The CDR3 DNA reads TGTGCCACGAAAATGGATGTCGGGACCAATGAGCAGTTCTTC.

This clonotype was found many times. The rearrangement uses TRBV12-3 or TRBV12-4 and TRBJ2-1, with 9 bases matching TRBD1. The CDR3 has 18 residues. Losses at the gene ends were 7 bases for V and 4 bases for J; bases not matched to a gene: 17. CDR3 region: CASILGDRVPSNYNEQFF. CDR3 bases: TGTGCCAGCATCCTAGGGGACAGGGTCCCCTCAAATTACAATGAGCAGTTCTTC.

The chain is built from TRBV4-2 and TRBJ2-7; a weak D match, TRBD2 (6 bases). This CDR3 has 14 residues. Trimming cost V 0 bases and J 1 base, with 7 bases left between them. CDR1 is LGHNA, CDR2 YNFKEQ, per germline. The CDR3 nucleotides read TGTGCCAGCAGCCAAGAGGAGGGTTCCTACGAGCAGTACTTC. It yields the protein CASSQEEGSYEQYF.